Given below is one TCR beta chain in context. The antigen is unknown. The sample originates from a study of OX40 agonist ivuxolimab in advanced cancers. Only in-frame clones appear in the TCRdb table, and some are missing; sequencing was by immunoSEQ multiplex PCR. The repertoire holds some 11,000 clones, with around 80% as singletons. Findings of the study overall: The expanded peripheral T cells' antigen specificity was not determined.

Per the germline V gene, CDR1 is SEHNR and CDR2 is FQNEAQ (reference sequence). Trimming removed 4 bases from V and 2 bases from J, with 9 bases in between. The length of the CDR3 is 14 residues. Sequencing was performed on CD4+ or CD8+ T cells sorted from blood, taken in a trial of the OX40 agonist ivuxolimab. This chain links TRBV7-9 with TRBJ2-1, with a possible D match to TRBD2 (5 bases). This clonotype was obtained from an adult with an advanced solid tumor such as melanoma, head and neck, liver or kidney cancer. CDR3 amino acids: CASSSPGTYNEQFF. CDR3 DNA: TGTGCCAGCAGCTCCCCGGGAACCTACAATGAGCAGTTCTTC.